This T cell receptor beta chain was found in a study of T cells in localized non-small cell lung cancer. Regarding the study as a whole: Turning up in adjacent lung were a median approximately 60 of the top 100 tumor clones. Exceeding tumor, uninvolved adjacent lung had the highest T cell clonality. A denser population of T cells in blood accompanied longer overall survival. Only one tumor region was sequenced, so heterogeneity remains possible.

This clone was detected only a few times. Its antigen is still unknown. CDR1 and CDR2 from the germline V gene are LNHNV and YYDKDF (reference sequence). V was clipped by 0 bases and J by 4 bases, with 13 bases between them. This CDR3 is built from 16 residues. Only in-frame clones appear in the TCRdb table, and some are missing; sequencing was by immunoSEQ multiplex PCR. Counted here are roughly 1,400 clones, 19% occurring once; the ten biggest clones make up less than 9.5%. The sequence derives from a female donor over 55 with stage I lung adenocarcinoma. This material consisted of normal lung tissue next to the tumor, taken before any cancer treatment. This rearrangement joins TRBV15 to TRBJ2-1; tentative D call: TRBD2 (7 bases). CDR3 DNA sequence: TGTGCCACCAGCAGAGATGGGGGGGCCGCTTACAATGAGCAGTTCTTC. Its protein product is CATSRDGGAAYNEQFF.